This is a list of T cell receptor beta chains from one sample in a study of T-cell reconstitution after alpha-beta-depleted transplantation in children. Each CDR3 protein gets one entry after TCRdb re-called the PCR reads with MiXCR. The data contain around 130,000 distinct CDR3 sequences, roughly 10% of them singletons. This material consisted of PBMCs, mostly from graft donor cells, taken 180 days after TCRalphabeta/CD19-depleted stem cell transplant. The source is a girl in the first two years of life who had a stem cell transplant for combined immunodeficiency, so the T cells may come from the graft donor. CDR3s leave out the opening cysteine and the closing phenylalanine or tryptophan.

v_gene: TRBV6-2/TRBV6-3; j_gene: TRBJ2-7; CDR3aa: ASSSGSGMSSYEQY
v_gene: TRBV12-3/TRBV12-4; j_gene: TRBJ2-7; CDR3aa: ASSSQGTSGRKY
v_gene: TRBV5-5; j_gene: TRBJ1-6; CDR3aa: ASSESGAHGPLH
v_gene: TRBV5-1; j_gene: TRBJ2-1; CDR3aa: ASSPGTEYNEQF
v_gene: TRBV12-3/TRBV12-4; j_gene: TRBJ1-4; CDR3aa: ASSRRINEKLF
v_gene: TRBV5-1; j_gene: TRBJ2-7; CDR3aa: ASSLLGPSYEQY
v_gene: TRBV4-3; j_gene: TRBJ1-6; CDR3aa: ASSHSWVSYNSPLH
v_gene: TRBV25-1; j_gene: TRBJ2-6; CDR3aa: ASAVSGANVLT
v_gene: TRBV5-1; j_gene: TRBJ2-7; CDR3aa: ASSFTGDSYEQY
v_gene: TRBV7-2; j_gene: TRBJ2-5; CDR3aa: ASRLGTGGLVETQY
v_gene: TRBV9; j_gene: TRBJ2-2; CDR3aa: ASSALGGELF
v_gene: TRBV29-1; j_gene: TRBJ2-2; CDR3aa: SIREKWNTGELF
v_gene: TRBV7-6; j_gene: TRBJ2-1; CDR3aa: ASSLLVDISYNEQF
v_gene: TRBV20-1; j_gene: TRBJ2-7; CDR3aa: SAALDRDEQY
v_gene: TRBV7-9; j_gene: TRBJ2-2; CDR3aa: ASSAYRANSGELF
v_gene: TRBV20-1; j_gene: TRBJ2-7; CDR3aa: SAAAGSYEQY